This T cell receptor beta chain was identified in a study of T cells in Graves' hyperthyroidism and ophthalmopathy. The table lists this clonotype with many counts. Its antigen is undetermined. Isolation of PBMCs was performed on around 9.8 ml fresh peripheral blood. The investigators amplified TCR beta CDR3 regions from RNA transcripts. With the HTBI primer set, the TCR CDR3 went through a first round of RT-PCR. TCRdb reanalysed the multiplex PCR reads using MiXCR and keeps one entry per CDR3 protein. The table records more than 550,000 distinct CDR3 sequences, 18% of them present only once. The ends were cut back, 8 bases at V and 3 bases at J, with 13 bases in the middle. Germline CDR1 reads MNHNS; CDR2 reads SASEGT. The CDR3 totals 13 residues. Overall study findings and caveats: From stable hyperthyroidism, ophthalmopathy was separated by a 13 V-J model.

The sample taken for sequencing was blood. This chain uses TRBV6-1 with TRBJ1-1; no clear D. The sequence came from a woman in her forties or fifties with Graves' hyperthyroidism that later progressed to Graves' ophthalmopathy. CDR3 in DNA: TGTGCCAGCCTGCTCCGATACGACACTGAAGCTTTCTTT. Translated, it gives CASLLRYDTEAFF.